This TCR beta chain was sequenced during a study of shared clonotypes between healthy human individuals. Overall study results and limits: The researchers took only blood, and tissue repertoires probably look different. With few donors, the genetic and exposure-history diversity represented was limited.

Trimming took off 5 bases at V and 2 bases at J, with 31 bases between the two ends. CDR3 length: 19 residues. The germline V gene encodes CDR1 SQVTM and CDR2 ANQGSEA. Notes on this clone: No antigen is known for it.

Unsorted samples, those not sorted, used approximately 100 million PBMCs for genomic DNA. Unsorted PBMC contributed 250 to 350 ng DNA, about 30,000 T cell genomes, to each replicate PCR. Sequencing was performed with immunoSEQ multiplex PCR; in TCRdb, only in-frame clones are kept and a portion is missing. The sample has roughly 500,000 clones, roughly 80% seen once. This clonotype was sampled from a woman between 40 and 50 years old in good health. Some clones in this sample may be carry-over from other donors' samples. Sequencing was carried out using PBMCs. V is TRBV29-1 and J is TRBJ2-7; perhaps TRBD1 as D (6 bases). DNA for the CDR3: TGCAGCGTTAATCTGGCACTATCGGAACAGGGAAGGCCCCCCTACGAGCAGTACTTC. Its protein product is CSVNLALSEQGRPPYEQYF.